The 24 T cell receptor beta chains presented below share a single source sample, sequenced in a study of shared clonotypes between healthy human individuals. Using immunoSEQ multiplex PCR, the repertoire was profiled, and TCRdb retains in-frame clones only, with some absent. The repertoire consists of millions of clones, with 90% to 95% occurring once and the leading ten covering more than 0.1%. Sequenced sample: naive CD4+ T cells sorted from blood. Subset: CD45RA+ positively selected. These receptors were obtained from a man between 18 and 29 years old in good health.

The rearrangement uses TRBV19 and TRBJ2-3; D uncertain. The germline V gene has CDR1 LNHDA and CDR2 SQIVND (reference sequence). Trimming took off 6 bases at V and 2 bases at J, with 9 bases between the two ends. The length of the CDR3 is 13 residues. The CDR3 reads CASSRQFTDTQYF. The CDR3 DNA is TGTGCCAGTAGCCGACAATTCACAGATACGCAGTATTTT.

As for this clone: The sample holds other DNA sequences that translate to the same CDR3. J is TRBJ1-2 and V is TRBV30; 10 positions agree with TRBD1. Trimming cost V 2 bases and J 5 bases; bases outside gene matches: 2. This CDR3 spans 13 amino acids. CDR1 is GTSNPN, CDR2 SVGIG, per germline (reference sequence). The CDR3 region is CAWSPGQGYGYTF. The CDR3 nucleotides read TGTGCCTGGAGTCCGGGACAGGGGTATGGCTACACCTTC.

The chain combines TRBV6-6 with TRBJ2-7; possible D gene TRBD1, 6 bases. Trimming took 5 bases from V and 11 from J, leaving 19 bases between them. The CDR3 spans 13 residues. Germline V gene sequence: CDR1 MNHNY, CDR2 SVGAGI (reference sequence). The CDR3 DNA reads as TGTGCCAGCAGTCCACAGGGTTCCGTGAGGAAGTACTTC. Its translation: CASSPQGSVRKYF.

The V gene is TRBV5-1, the J gene TRBJ2-7, with 8 nucleotides matching TRBD2. The CDR3 runs 15 residues. After removal of 3 bases from V and 7 bases from J, the junction contained 12 bases not matched to a gene. The V gene's germline CDR1 is SGHRS and CDR2 YFSETQ. The CDR3 DNA follows: TGCGCCAGCAGCTGGGGGGAGCGGGAGAGCGGAGAGCAGTACTTC. Translating gives CASSWGERESGEQYF.

The chain employs TRBV4-1 and TRBJ1-4; no definite D call. The CDR3 is made up of 12 amino acids. V lost 4 bases to trimming and J lost 9 bases, with 9 bases between them. Germline-derived CDR1 and CDR2 are MGHRA and YSYEKL. This CDR3 reads CASSLDGQKLFF. DNA of the CDR3: TGCGCCAGCAGCCTGGACGGCCAAAAACTGTTTTTT.

The chain employs TRBV6-6 and TRBJ1-1; tentatively, D is TRBD1 (5 bases). The CDR3 covers 12 residues. V lost 8 bases and J 1 base, leaving 8 bases between the germline ends. The germline CDR1 and CDR2 sequences are MNHNY and SVGAGI (reference sequence). The CDR3 region has the DNA TGTGCCAGCGGCAGGGCGAACACTGAAGCTTTCTTT. Translation gives CASGRANTEAFF.

This clone was counted a few times. The gene calls are TRBV9 and TRBJ1-6; unclear D gene. Trimming left V 7 bases short and J 7 bases short, with 24 bases between. Germline values: CDR1 SGDLS, CDR2 YYNGEE. The CDR3 has 17 residues. CDR3 nucleotide sequence: TGTGCCAGCTCCAAAGGGCCTCGACGAGGCATAAATTCACCCCTCCACTTT. This gives the protein CASSKGPRRGINSPLHF.

The V and J genes are TRBV6-1 and TRBJ2-7; no firm D call. V lost 4 bases and J 1 base, leaving 17 bases between the germline ends. Germline V gene lookup returns CDR1 MNHNS and CDR2 SASEGT. This CDR3 is 16 amino acids long. CDR3 amino acids: CASSVSPLALSYEQYF. The CDR3 nucleotides are TGTGCCAGCAGTGTTTCCCCCTTGGCCCTTTCCTACGAGCAGTACTTC.

The CDR3, as DNA: TGTGCCTGGAGTGTAGAGCGGTTACCCCGAACCGGGGAGCTGTTTTTT. It yields the protein CAWSVERLPRTGELFF. The chain links TRBV30 to TRBJ2-2; D possibly corresponds to TRBD2 (5 bases). V lost 0 bases and J 5 bases, leaving 16 bases between the germline ends. The V gene's germline CDR1 is GTSNPN and CDR2 SVGIG (reference sequence). CDR3 size: 16 residues.

This sequence joins TRBV5-1 and TRBJ2-7, with TRBD1 matching 9 bases. V lost 3 bases to trimming and J lost 5 bases; unmatched junction nucleotides: 6. The CDR3 sequence is 14 residues long. Germline assignment: CDR1 SGHRS and CDR2 YFSETQ. CDR3 nucleotides: TGCGCCAGCAGCTCGAGGACAGGGGAACACGAGCAGTACTTC. Protein sequence: CASSSRTGEHEQYF.

The chain couples TRBV6-6 to TRBJ1-1; no clear D gene. From germline, CDR1 is MNHNY and CDR2 SVGAGI (reference sequence). The length of the CDR3 is 13 residues. Trimming stripped 5 bases from V and 0 bases from J, with 7 bases between. In DNA form, the CDR3 reads TGTGCCAGCAGTCGACCCATGAACACTGAAGCTTTCTTT. This sequence encodes CASSRPMNTEAFF.

To note about this clone: Sequence at one end of the junction differs from germline and may be a read error. The chain couples TRBV2 to TRBJ2-5, with no clear D. The length of the CDR3 is 11 residues. Germline V gives CDR1 SNHLY, CDR2 FYNNEI. CDR3 sequence (DNA): TGTGCCAGCAGTGAAGCTTGGGAATTGAACTTC. Translation: CASSEAWELNF.

The chain joins TRBV10-3 to TRBJ2-3; 9 bases agree with TRBD2. The CDR3 consists of 14 residues. Germline CDR1 reads ENHRY; CDR2 reads SYGVKD. V was clipped by 1 base and J by 6 bases; unmatched bases: 2. In DNA, the CDR3 is TGTGCCATCAGTGAGTTAGCGGGGGCGGATACGCAGTATTTT. It specifies CAISELAGADTQYF.

Comment on this clone: The same CDR3 arises from other DNA sequences in this sample as well. The chain couples TRBV4-1 to TRBJ1-5; a possible D gene is TRBD1 (6 bases). V was trimmed by 1 base and J by 3 bases, leaving 13 bases between them. The CDR3 spans 16 residues. Germline CDR1 and CDR2: MGHRA and YSYEKL. The CDR3 nucleotides read TGCGCCAGCAGCCAAGTTGGCCAGGGGTCCAATCAGCCCCAGCATTTT. It yields the protein CASSQVGQGSNQPQHF.

The gene calls are TRBV5-6 and TRBJ1-5, with 7 bases fitting TRBD1. The length of the CDR3 is 15 residues. Germline-derived CDR1 and CDR2 are SGHDT and YYEEEE. V gave up 0 bases and J gave up 8 bases; unmatched junction bases: 8. CDR3 in DNA: TGTGCCAGCAGCTTGGGGGACAGAGAGAGAAAGCCCCAGCATTTT. Translation: CASSLGDRERKPQHF.

This sequence joins TRBV27 and TRBJ2-1; 7 bases are shared with TRBD1. CDR3 length equals 14 residues. With V trimmed by 5 bases and J by 4 bases, 5 bases remained unmatched. Germline-derived CDR1 and CDR2 are MNHEY and SMNVEV (reference sequence). CDR3 sequence reads: CASSPPGGYNEQFF. In nucleotides, the CDR3 is TGTGCCAGCAGTCCTCCAGGGGGTTACAATGAGCAGTTCTTC.

This chain links TRBV2 with TRBJ1-5; D is perhaps TRBD1 (5 bases). Trimming took 2 bases from V and 7 from J, leaving 12 bases between them. The CDR3 has 14 residues. Germline assignment: CDR1 SNHLY and CDR2 FYNNEI. The CDR3 reads CASSEREGWQPQHF. The CDR3 bases are TGTGCCAGCAGTGAAAGGGAGGGGTGGCAGCCCCAGCATTTT.

This chain joins TRBV7-8 and TRBJ2-2; D not certain. Germline V gives CDR1 SGHVS, CDR2 FQNEAQ. This CDR3 comprises 12 residues. The V gene lost 5 bases and the J gene lost 8 bases, with 9 bases spanning the gap. CDR3 in amino acids: CASSLSLGELFF. The CDR3 DNA sequence: TGTGCCAGCAGCCTTTCTTTGGGGGAGCTGTTTTTT.

V usage is TRBV4-1 and J usage is TRBJ2-7; 8 bases line up with TRBD1. The CDR3 consists of 16 residues. J gave up 6 bases and V 1 base, and 11 bases lay outside the gene matches. Germline V CDR1 and CDR2: MGHRA, YSYEKL. CDR3 region: CASSQGTDRARGEQYF. The CDR3 DNA reads as TGCGCCAGCAGCCAAGGGACGGACAGGGCGAGGGGCGAGCAGTACTTC.

The chain joins TRBV7-8 to TRBJ2-7; 9 bases align to TRBD2. J lost 7 bases, V lost 0 bases, and 7 bases had no gene match. The CDR3 contains 15 residues. CDR1 is SGHVS and CDR2 is FQNEAQ in the germline V gene. The CDR3: CASSLARLADWEQYF. DNA for the CDR3: TGTGCCAGCAGCTTAGCGAGACTAGCGGACTGGGAGCAGTACTTC.

This chain uses TRBV5-4 with TRBJ2-1; TRBD2 aligns across 14 bases. The length of the CDR3 is 16 residues. Germline loops: CDR1 SGHNT, CDR2 YYREEE (reference sequence). The junction had 14 bases not matched to a gene; V was cut back by 5 bases and J by 13 bases. The CDR3 nucleotides are TGTGCCAGCAGTCCCGGACTAGCGGGAGGTTCTTTGTTTCAGTTCTTC. This codes for CASSPGLAGGSLFQFF.

The chain uses TRBV6-1 and TRBJ1-1, with 7 nucleotides matching TRBD1. From germline, CDR1 is MNHNS and CDR2 SASEGT. The CDR3 has 14 residues. J gave up 0 bases and V 6 bases, and 4 bases lay outside the gene matches. For the CDR3, the DNA is TGTGCCAGCAGAGTTCAGGGGGTGAACACTGAAGCTTTCTTT. It is translated as CASRVQGVNTEAFF.

Details on this clone: The same CDR3 is also encoded by other DNA sequences in this sample. V usage is TRBV9 and J usage is TRBJ2-1, with TRBD2 matching 11 bases. J was trimmed by 4 bases and V by 1 base; bases with no gene match: 1. Germline V gives CDR1 SGDLS, CDR2 YYNGEE. The CDR3 has 15 residues. CDR3 in DNA: TGTGCCAGCAGCGTAACTAGCGGGGGTTACAATGAGCAGTTCTTC. Amino acid sequence: CASSVTSGGYNEQFF.

This chain uses TRBV19 with TRBJ1-5; D is undetermined. V gave up 6 bases and J gave up 1 base, with 13 bases separating them. CDR3 length: 15 residues. Germline values: CDR1 LNHDA, CDR2 SQIVND (reference sequence). The CDR3 sequence: CASRPDFGSNQPQHF. In DNA, the CDR3 is TGTGCCAGTAGACCGGACTTTGGGAGCAATCAGCCCCAGCATTTT. The full variable domain, with the rest looked up from reference TRBV19 and TRBJ1-5, is DGGITQSPKYLFRKEGQNVTLSCEQNLNHDAMYWYRQDPGQGLRLIYYSQIVNDFQKGDIAEGYSVSREKKESFPLTVTSAQKNPTAFYLCASRPDFGSNQPQHFGDGTRLSIL.